This TCR beta chain comes out of a study of cytomegalovirus exposure and HLA in healthy donors. Across the whole study: Later, an analysis reported that the roughly 120 validation repertoires had used the same platform as the 500 to 800 first-cohort repertoires. Overall study results and limits: Some public TCRs appeared in many individuals, while most sequences were rare. Specificity of a few CMV-associated chains for CMV antigens was verified in vitro. Subsequent analysis showed first-cohort TCR clusters tending to co-occur in some 120 validation repertoires.

Sequencing was performed with immunoSEQ multiplex PCR; in TCRdb, only in-frame clones are kept and a portion is missing. Of about 110,000 clones detected, approximately 90% appear once; the ten largest clones hold around 1.7%. J gave up 2 bases and V 5 bases, and 9 bases lay outside the gene matches. CDR1 and CDR2 (germline): SNHLY, FYNNEI. The CDR3 runs 17 residues. About this clone itself: The antigen remains undetermined.

The J gene is TRBJ2-4, the V gene TRBV2; 10 bases fit TRBD1. Sequencing input: PBMCs. The sequence derives from a woman aged 18-29 years in good health and CMV-seropositive. CDR3 nucleotide sequence: TGTGCCAGCAGTCGACAACGACAGGGGGCGTCCAAAAACATTCAGTACTTC. Its protein is CASSRQRQGASKNIQYF.